The 3 T cell receptor beta chains presented below share a single source sample, sequenced in a study of blood T cell repertoires in COVID-19 (dated by TCRdb to 2020 to 2022). Library preparation used the immunoSEQ multiplex PCR assay. The table comes from immuneACCESS by way of TCRdb, which keeps in-frame sequences with V and J called. Part of the clones is missing from these tables; in studies checked, under half for an unresolved V gene and the rest for unknown reasons. The sample profile shows about 94,000 clones; roughly 80% of them were found once. The ten biggest clones cover roughly 19% of the sample. What was sequenced was peripheral blood. These TCRs come from a human donor in a cohort sampled during active COVID-19.

The rearrangement joins TRBV28 to TRBJ2-5; 10 positions match TRBD2. Germline loops: CDR1 MDHEN, CDR2 SYDVKM. Unmatched junction bases numbered 11, after V lost 2 bases and J lost 5 bases. This CDR3 is built from 17 residues. The CDR3 is CASSLGSSGSLRETQYF. CDR3 coding DNA: TGTGCCAGCAGTTTAGGGTCTAGCGGGAGCCTTAGGGAGACCCAGTACTTC.

CDR3 nucleotide sequence: TGTGCCAGCAGTCCGGAACGGACTAGCGGGGGCTCCTACGAGCAGTACTTC. It codes for CASSPERTSGGSYEQYF. V and J are TRBV28 and TRBJ2-7, with 13 bases matching TRBD2. This CDR3 has 17 residues. The germline CDR1 and CDR2 sequences are MDHEN and SYDVKM. V shed 5 bases and J 0 bases; nucleotides not matched to a gene: 7.

V gene TRBV4-2 combines with J gene TRBJ2-1; D perhaps matches TRBD2 (5 bases). Per germline, CDR1 LGHNA and CDR2 YNFKEQ. V gave up 0 bases and J gave up 4 bases, with 16 bases separating them. The CDR3 is made up of 17 amino acids. CDR3 amino acids: CASSQDRTASLYNEQFF. The CDR3 DNA is TGTGCCAGCAGCCAAGATAGGACTGCCTCCCTATACAATGAGCAGTTCTTC.